These 4 T cell receptor beta chains share one sample of origin, sequenced in a study of T cells in Graves' hyperthyroidism and ophthalmopathy (dated by TCRdb to about 2019). The library was produced with multiplex PCR. Sequencing took place on an Illumina HiSeq 2000. The TCR beta CDR3 regions were amplified from the RNA transcripts. The TCR CDR3 was subjected to a first round of RT-PCR using the HTBI primer set and the Qiagen OneStep RT-PCR kit. The public reads were quality trimmed at Q25 with fastp and then assembled into clones with MiXCR by TCRdb, keeping productive beta chains. Entries that share a CDR3 protein sequence are merged under the most common genes and DNA. The sample yields some 600,000 distinct CDR3 sequences; over 11% were counted once. Almost 6% of the sample goes to the ten largest clones. The sample was blood. These receptors were taken from a woman under 40 with Graves' hyperthyroidism that later progressed to Graves' ophthalmopathy.

This clonotype was seen many times. This chain connects TRBV28 to TRBJ1-4; perhaps TRBD1 as D (5 bases). Germline CDR1 MDHEN, CDR2 SYDVKM. V lost 7 bases to trimming and J lost 6 bases, with 9 bases between them. The CDR3 runs 12 residues. CDR3 in DNA: TGTGCCAGCAAGGGGACGCATGAAAAACTGTTTTTT. Protein product: CASKGTHEKLFF.

At least ten counts were recorded for this clonotype. The chain recombines TRBV20-1 with TRBJ1-1; 8 bases line up with TRBD1. There are 13 residues in the CDR3. The germline V gene has CDR1 DFQATT and CDR2 SNEGSKA (reference sequence). The ends lost 5 bases at V and 4 bases at J; junction bases unmatched: 6. The CDR3 here is CSAGQGGSTEAFF. DNA of the CDR3: TGCAGTGCTGGACAGGGCGGTAGCACTGAAGCTTTCTTT.

The CDR3 DNA sequence: TGTGCCACCAGTTCACTAGCGGGAGGCGGACAAGAGACCCAGTACTTC. Translating it yields CATSSLAGGGQETQYF. This rearrangement joins TRBV24-1 to TRBJ2-5, with 12 bases fitting TRBD2. The CDR3 has 16 amino acids. Germline V gene sequence: CDR1 KGHDR, CDR2 SFDVKD. V lost 6 bases, J lost 2 bases, and 6 bases stayed unmatched.

This clonotype has a handful of counts. V is TRBV20-1 and J is TRBJ2-7; weak D call: TRBD2 (6 bases). Germline loops: CDR1 DFQATT, CDR2 SNEGSKA (reference sequence). This CDR3 has 13 residues. Trimming shortened V by 8 bases and J by 2 bases, and 16 bases separated the two germline ends. In nucleotides, the CDR3 is TGCAGTACCCCGGGGAGGCCTCCCTACGAGCAGTACTTC. Translating it yields CSTPGRPPYEQYF.